The clone carrying this TCR beta chain was seen only once. This sample was included in a study of T cell repertoires in cytomegalovirus infection. TCRdb passed the reads through MiXCR, listing each CDR3 protein once. The data show some 250,000 distinct CDR3 sequences, approximately 8.3% seen once. There are 14 residues in the CDR3. The ends were cut back, 8 bases at V and 0 bases at J, with 13 bases in the middle. The sample was PBMCs. This receptor was identified in a human donor in good health (CMV status not recorded). Some clones in this sample may be carry-over from other donors' samples. The chain is built from TRBV12-3 or TRBV12-4 and TRBJ1-2; D is undetermined. CDR3 region: CASSPAGPNYGYTF. The CDR3 DNA reads as TGTGCCAGCTCTCCGGCCGGTCCTAACTATGGCTACACCTTC.